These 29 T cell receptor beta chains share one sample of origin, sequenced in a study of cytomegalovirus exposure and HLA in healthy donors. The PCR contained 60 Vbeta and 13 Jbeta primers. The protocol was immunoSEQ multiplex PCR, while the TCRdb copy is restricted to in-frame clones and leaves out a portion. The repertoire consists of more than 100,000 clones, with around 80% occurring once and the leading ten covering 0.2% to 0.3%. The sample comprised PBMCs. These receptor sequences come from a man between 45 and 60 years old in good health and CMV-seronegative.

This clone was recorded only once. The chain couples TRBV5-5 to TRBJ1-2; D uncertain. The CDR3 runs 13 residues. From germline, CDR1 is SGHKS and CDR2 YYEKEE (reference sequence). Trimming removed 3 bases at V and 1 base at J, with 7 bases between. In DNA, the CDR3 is TGTGCCAGCAGCTCCTCGAGTAACTATGGCTACACCTTC. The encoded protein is CASSSSSNYGYTF.

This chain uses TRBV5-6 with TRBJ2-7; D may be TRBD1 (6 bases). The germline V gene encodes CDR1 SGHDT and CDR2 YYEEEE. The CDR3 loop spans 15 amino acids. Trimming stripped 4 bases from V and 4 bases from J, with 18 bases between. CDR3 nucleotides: TGTGCCAGCAGCCTGTCCGGGACATGGAGTTACGAGCAGTACTTC. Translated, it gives CASSLSGTWSYEQYF.

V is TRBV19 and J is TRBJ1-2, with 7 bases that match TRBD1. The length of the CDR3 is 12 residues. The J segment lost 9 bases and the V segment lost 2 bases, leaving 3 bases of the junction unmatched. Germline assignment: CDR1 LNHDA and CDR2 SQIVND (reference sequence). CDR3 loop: CASSIRQGSYTF. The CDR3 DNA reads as TGTGCCAGTAGTATACGACAGGGTAGCTACACCTTC.

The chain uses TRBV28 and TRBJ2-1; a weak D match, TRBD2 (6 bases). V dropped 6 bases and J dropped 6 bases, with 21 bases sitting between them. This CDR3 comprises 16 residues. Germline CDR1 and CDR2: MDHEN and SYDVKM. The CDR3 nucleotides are TGTGCCAGCAGGTCGACCGGGACTTTTAGTAGCAATGAGCAGTTCTTC. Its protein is CASRSTGTFSSNEQFF. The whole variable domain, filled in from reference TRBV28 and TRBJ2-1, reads DVKVTQSSRYLVKRTGEKVFLECVQDMDHENMFWYRQDPGLGLRLIYFSYDVKMKEKGDIPEGYSVSREKKERFSLILESASTNQTSMYLCASRSTGTFSSNEQFFGPGTRLTVL.

The CDR3 protein is CTSSHLYEQYF. DNA for the CDR3: TGCACCAGCAGCCACCTCTACGAGCAGTACTTC. The chain joins TRBV1 to TRBJ2-7; TRBD2, the D gene given by the table, was not confirmed from the DNA. TRBV1 has pseudogene status. The CDR3 covers 11 residues.

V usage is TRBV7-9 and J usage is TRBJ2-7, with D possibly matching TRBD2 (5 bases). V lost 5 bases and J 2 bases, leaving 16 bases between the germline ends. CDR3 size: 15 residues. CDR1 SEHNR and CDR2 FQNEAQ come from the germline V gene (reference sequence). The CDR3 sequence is CASSPLSAVTYEQYF. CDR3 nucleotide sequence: TGTGCCAGCAGCCCCCTGTCAGCGGTGACCTACGAGCAGTACTTC.

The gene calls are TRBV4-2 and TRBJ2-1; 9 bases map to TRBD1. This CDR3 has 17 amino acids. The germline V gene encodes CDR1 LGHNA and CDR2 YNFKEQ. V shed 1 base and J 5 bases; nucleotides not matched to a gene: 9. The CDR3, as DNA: TGTGCCAGCAGCCAAGTCGGTGGGACAGGGTCGGACAATGAGCAGTTCTTC. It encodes CASSQVGGTGSDNEQFF.

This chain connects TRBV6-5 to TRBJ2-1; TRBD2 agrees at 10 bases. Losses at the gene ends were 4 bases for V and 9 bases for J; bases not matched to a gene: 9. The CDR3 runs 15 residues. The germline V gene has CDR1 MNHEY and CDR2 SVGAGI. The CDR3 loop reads CASSSGTSVAGEQFF. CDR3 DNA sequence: TGTGCCAGCAGTTCCGGGACTAGCGTTGCGGGTGAGCAGTTCTTC.

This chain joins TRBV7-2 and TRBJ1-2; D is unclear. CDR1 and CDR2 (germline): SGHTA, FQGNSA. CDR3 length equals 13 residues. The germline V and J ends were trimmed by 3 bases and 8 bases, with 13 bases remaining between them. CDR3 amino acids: CASSLGRFEGYTF. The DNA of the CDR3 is TGTGCCAGCAGCTTGGGCCGATTCGAGGGCTACACCTTC.

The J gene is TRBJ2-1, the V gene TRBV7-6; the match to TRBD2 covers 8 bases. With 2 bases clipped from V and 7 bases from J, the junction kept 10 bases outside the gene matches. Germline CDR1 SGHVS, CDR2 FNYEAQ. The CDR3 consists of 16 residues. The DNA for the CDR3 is TGTGCCAGCAGCTTAAGAACTAGCGGATTTCTTAATGAGCAGTTCTTC. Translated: CASSLRTSGFLNEQFF.

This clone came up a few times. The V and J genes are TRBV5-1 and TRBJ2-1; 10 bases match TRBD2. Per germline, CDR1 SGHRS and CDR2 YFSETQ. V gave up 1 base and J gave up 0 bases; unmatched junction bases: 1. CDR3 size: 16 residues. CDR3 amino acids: CASSLTSGNSYNEQFF. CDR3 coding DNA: TGCGCCAGCAGCTTGACTAGCGGGAACTCCTACAATGAGCAGTTCTTC.

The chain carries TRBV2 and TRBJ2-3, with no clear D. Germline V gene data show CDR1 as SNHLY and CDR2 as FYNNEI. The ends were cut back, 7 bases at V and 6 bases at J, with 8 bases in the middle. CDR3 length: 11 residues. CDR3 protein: CASMRMDTQYF. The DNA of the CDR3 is TGTGCCAGCATGAGAATGGATACGCAGTATTTT.

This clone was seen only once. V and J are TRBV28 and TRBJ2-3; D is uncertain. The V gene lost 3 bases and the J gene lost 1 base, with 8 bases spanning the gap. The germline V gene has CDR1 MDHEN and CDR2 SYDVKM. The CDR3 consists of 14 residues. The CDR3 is CASSLAAGTDTQYF. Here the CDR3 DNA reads TGTGCCAGCAGTTTGGCCGCTGGCACAGATACGCAGTATTTT.

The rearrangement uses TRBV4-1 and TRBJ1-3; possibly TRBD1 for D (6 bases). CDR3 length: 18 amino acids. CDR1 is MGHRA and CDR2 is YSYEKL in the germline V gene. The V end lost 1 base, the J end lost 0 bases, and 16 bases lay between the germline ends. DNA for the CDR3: TGCGCCAGCAGCCAAGGATATGGCGACAGGCCCTCTGGAAACACCATATATTTT. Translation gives CASSQGYGDRPSGNTIYF.

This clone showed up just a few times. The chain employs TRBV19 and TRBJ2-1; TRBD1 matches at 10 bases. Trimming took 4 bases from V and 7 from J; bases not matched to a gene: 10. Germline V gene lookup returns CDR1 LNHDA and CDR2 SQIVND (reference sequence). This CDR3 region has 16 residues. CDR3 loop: CASSRTGTGDPNEQFF. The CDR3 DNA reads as TGTGCCAGTAGTAGAACCGGGACAGGGGACCCGAATGAGCAGTTCTTC.

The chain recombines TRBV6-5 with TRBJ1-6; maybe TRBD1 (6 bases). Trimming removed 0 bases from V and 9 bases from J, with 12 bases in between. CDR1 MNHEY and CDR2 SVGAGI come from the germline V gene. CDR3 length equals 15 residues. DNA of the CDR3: TGTGCCAGCAGTTACTCGAGCAGGGGAAGTTCACCCCTCCACTTT. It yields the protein CASSYSSRGSSPLHF.

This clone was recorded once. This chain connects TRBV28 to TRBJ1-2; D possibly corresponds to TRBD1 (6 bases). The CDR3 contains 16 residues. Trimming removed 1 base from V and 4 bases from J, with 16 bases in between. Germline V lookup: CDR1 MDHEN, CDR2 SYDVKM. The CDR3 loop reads CASSLLDGGPAYGYTF. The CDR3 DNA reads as TGTGCCAGCAGTTTATTAGACGGGGGGCCTGCCTATGGCTACACCTTC.

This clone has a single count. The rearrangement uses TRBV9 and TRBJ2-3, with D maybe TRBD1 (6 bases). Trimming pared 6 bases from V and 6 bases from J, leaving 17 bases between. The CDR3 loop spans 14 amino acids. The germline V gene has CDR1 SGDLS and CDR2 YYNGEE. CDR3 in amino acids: CASTRFAGADTQYF. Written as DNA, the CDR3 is TGTGCCAGCACCAGGTTCGCAGGGGCGGATACGCAGTATTTT.

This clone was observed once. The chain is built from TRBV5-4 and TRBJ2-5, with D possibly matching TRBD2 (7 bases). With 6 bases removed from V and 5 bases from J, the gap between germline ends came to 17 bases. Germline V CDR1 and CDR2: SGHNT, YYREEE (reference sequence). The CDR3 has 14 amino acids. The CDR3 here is CASTDRGARETQYF. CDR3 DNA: TGTGCCAGCACCGATCGGGGGGCTAGGGAGACCCAGTACTTC.

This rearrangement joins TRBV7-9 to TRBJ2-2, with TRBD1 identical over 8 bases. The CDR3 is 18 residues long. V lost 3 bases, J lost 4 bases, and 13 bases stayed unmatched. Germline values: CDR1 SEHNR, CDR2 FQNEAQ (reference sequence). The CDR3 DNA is TGTGCCAGCAGCTTGGGCCTTTGGACAGGGTCGAGCACCGGGGAGCTGTTTTTT. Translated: CASSLGLWTGSSTGELFF.

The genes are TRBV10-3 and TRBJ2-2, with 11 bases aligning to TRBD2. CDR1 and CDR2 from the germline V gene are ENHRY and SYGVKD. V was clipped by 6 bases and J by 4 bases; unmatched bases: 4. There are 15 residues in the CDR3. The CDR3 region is CAIRGTSGGTGELFF. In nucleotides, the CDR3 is TGTGCCATCAGGGGGACTAGCGGAGGCACCGGGGAGCTGTTTTTT.

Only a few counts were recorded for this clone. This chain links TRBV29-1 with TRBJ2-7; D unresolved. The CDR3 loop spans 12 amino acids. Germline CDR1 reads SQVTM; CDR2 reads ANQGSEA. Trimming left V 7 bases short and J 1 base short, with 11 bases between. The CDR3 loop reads CSAHHGSYEQYF. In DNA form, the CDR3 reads TGCAGCGCCCACCACGGGTCCTACGAGCAGTACTTC.

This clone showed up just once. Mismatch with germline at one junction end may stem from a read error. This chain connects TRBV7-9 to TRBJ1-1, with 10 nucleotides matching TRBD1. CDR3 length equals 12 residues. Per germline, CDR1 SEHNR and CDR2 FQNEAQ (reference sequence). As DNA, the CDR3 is TGTTCCAGCAGCCGACAGGGGGCCATTATCTTCTTT. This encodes CSSSRQGAIIFF.

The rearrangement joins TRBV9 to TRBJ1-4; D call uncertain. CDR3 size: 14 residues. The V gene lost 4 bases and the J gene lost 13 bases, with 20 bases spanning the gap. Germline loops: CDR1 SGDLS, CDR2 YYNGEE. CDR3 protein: CASSPEDPGLTLFF. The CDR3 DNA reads TGTGCCAGCAGCCCGGAGGATCCAGGTTTGACACTGTTTTTT.

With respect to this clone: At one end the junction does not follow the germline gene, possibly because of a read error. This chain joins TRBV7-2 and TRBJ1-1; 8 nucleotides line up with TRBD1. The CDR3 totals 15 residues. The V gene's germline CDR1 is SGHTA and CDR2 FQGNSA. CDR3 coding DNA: TGTTCCAGCAGCCCCCGACAGGGGTTGGGCACTGAAGCTTTCTTT. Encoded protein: CSSSPRQGLGTEAFF.

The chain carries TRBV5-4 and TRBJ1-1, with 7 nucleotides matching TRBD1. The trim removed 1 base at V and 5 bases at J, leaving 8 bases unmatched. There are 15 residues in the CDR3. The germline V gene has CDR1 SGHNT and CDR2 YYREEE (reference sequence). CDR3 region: CASSLYAGGRTEAFF. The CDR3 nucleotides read TGTGCCAGCAGCTTGTACGCAGGGGGAAGAACTGAAGCTTTCTTT.

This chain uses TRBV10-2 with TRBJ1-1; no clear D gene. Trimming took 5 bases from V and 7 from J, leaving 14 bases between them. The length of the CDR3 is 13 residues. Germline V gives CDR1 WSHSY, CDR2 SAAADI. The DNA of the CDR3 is TGCGCCAGCAGTTACGCGGAGGGCTTTGAAGCTTTCTTT. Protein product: CASSYAEGFEAFF.

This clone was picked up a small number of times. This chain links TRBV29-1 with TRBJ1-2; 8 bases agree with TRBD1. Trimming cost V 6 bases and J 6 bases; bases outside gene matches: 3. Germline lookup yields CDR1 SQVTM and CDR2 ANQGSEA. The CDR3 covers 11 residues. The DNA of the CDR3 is TGCAGCGTCCAGGGGGCGGATGGCTACACCTTC. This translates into CSVQGADGYTF. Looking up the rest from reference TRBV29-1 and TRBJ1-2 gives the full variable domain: SAVISQKPSRDICQRGTSLTIQCQVDSQVTMMFWYRQQPGQSLTLIATANQGSEATYESGFVIDKFPISRPNLTFSTLTVSNMSPEDSSIYLCSVQGADGYTFGSGTRLTVV.

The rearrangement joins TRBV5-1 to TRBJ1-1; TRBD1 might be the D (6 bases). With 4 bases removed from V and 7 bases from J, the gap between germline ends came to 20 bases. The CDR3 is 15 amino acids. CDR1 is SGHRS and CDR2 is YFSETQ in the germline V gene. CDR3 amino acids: CASSLGGARGREAFF. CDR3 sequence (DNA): TGCGCCAGCAGCCTAGGGGGGGCGCGAGGACGTGAAGCTTTCTTT.